This T cell receptor (beta chain) was sequenced during a study of T cells after yellow fever vaccination. Findings and limits, study-wide: Reappearance after the booster was observed for most primary-vaccination clones (96% CD4, over 75% CD8).

Trimming at V came to 4 bases and at J to 6 bases, leaving 11 bases not matched to a gene. Germline CDR1 and CDR2: SGHKS and YYEKEE (reference sequence). This CDR3 region has 16 residues. This clonotype was counted at least ten times. The target antigen is unknown. 5'RACE template switching added a universal primer site and UMIs to TCR cDNA. One entry per CDR3 protein results from TCRdb running MiXCR on the 5' RACE reads. Of about 360,000 distinct CDR3 sequences detected, 6.2% appear once; the ten largest clones hold about 15%. The sequences come from PBMCs, collected 5 days after the yellow fever booster vaccination. This TCR came from a man aged 25 to 40 who received the YFV17D yellow fever vaccine. The chain employs TRBV5-5 and TRBJ2-2; TRBD1 matches at 8 bases. In DNA form, the CDR3 reads TGTGCCAGCAGCCCCCTTAGGACAGGGATCGCCGGGGAGCTGTTTTTT. Residues: CASSPLRTGIAGELFF.